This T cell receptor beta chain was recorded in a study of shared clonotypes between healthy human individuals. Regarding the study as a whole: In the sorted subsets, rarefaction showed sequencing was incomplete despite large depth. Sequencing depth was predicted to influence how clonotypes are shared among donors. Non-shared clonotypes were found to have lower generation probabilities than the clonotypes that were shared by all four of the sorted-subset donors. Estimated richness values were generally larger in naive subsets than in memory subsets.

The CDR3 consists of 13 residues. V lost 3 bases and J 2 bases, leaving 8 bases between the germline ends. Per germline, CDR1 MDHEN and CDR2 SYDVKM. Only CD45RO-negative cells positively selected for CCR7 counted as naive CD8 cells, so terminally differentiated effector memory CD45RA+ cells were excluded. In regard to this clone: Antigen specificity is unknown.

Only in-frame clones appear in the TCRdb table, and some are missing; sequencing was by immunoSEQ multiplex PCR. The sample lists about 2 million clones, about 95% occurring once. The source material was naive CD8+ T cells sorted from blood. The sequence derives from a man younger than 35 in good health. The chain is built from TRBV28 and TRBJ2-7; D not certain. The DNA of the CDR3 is TGTGCCAGCAGTTTTGAGGAAACCTACGAGCAGTACTTC. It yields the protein CASSFEETYEQYF.